A selection of T cell receptor beta chains follows, all from one sample in a study of shared clonotypes between healthy human individuals. Assay: immunoSEQ multiplex PCR; the TCRdb copy retains only in-frame clones and omits some. The sample shows about 560,000 clones, around 77% of them seen only once. The sequenced sample consisted of PBMCs. These receptors were collected from a woman between 35 and 50 years old in good health. Some clones in this sample may be carry-over from other donors' samples. The CDR3 runs from the conserved cysteine through the conserved F or W. The D gene is left open where the match is weak. The size entry is marked missing in some rows and otherwise reads once, few, many or a size class.

clone_size	v_call	d_call	j_call	cdr3_aa	cdr3_nt
once	TRBV28	-	TRBJ1-5	CASTTLTQSNQPQHF	TGTGCCAGCACCACCCTTACGCAGAGCAATCAGCCCCAGCATTTT
-	TRBV4-2	-	TRBJ1-1	CASSHEAGHLNTEAFF	TGTGCCAGCAGCCACGAAGCGGGACACCTGAACACTGAAGCTTTCTTT
-	TRBV10-1	-	TRBJ2-7	CAALAPSSEQYF	TGCGCCGCCCTAGCACCCTCTAGCGAGCAGTACTTC
-	TRBV5-1	-	TRBJ2-3	CASSLVSSSSTDTQYF	TGCGCCAGCAGCTTGGTTTCCTCTTCTAGCACAGATACGCAGTATTTT
-	TRBV5-1	TRBD1	TRBJ2-2	CASSLAPGQGTGELFF	TGCGCCAGCAGCTTGGCGCCGGGACAGGGGACCGGGGAGCTGTTTTTT
-	TRBV27	-	TRBJ1-5	CASSRSQGLRGNQPQHF	TGTGCCAGCAGTCGCTCACAGGGACTCAGGGGCAATCAGCCCCAGCATTTT
-	TRBV11-3	TRBD1	TRBJ1-1	CASSRTGAEAFF	TGTGCCAGCAGCCGTACAGGGGCTGAAGCTTTCTTT
-	TRBV4-2	-	TRBJ2-7	CASSLDLLGYEQYF	TGTGCCAGCAGCCTGGACCTCCTGGGCTACGAGCAGTACTTC
-	TRBV5-6	-	TRBJ2-3	CASSPGGGISTDTQYF	TGTGCCAGCAGCCCCGGGGGCGGGATAAGCACAGATACGCAGTATTTT
-	TRBV9	TRBD2	TRBJ2-1	CASSVGGSGRNEQFF	TGTGCCAGCAGCGTAGGGGGTAGCGGGAGGAATGAGCAGTTCTTC
-	TRBV5-4	TRBD2	TRBJ2-7	CASSSTSGTYEQYF	TGTGCCAGCAGCTCGACTAGCGGGACCTACGAGCAGTACTTC
-	TRBV15	-	TRBJ1-2	CATSRELYGYTF	TGTGCCACCAGCAGAGAGCTCTATGGCTACACCTTC
-	TRBV27	TRBD2	TRBJ2-7	CASSQAGRGYEQYF	TGTGCCAGCAGCCAAGCGGGGAGAGGCTACGAGCAGTACTTC
few	TRBV5-1	-	TRBJ1-1	CASHPGPTDTEAFF	TGCGCCAGTCACCCGGGGCCCACGGACACTGAAGCTTTCTTT
few	TRBV5-6	TRBD1	TRBJ2-7	CASSSTGVSYEQYF	TGTGCCAGCAGCTCAACAGGGGTCTCCTACGAGCAGTACTTC
-	TRBV7-8	-	TRBJ2-5	CASSLDRALSETQYF	TGTGCCAGCAGCTTAGACAGGGCCCTATCAGAGACCCAGTACTTC
-	TRBV5-1	TRBD1	TRBJ2-2	CASSLAGTGAYGELFF	TGCGCCAGCAGCTTGGCTGGGACAGGGGCATACGGGGAGCTGTTTTTT
-	TRBV13	TRBD2	TRBJ2-1	CASSPQRGLAGGGYNEQFF	TGTGCCAGCAGCCCACAGAGGGGACTAGCGGGAGGGGGGTACAATGAGCAGTTCTTC
-	TRBV6-6	TRBD1	TRBJ2-2	CASRPGQALTGELFF	TGTGCCAGCAGACCCGGACAGGCCCTTACCGGGGAGCTGTTTTTT
many	TRBV5-6	-	TRBJ1-2	CASSLGGRGYGYTF	TGTGCCAGCAGCTTGGGTGGCAGGGGCTATGGCTACACCTTC
-	TRBV4-3	-	TRBJ1-2	CASSHTGGSNYGYTF	TGCGCCAGCAGCCACACTGGGGGGTCCAACTATGGCTACACCTTC
-	TRBV7-2	TRBD1	TRBJ2-7	CASSPRTGITYEQYF	TGTGCCAGCAGCCCAAGGACAGGGATCACCTACGAGCAGTACTTC
-	TRBV5-5	-	TRBJ2-5	CASSLDSETQYF	TGTGCCAGCAGCTTGGACTCGGAGACCCAGTACTTC
-	TRBV7-9	TRBD2	TRBJ2-2	CASSLGTSQTGELFF	TGTGCCAGCAGCTTAGGGACTAGCCAAACCGGGGAGCTGTTTTTT
few	TRBV11-2	-	TRBJ2-7	CASSPLRGGAWEQYF	TGTGCCAGCAGCCCCCTTCGCGGAGGGGCTTGGGAGCAGTACTTC
-	TRBV28	TRBD2	TRBJ2-2	CASRLSGRAWNGELLF	TGTGCCAGCAGATTAAGCGGGAGGGCCTGGAACGGGGAGCTGCTTTTT
-	TRBV10-3	-	TRBJ2-5	CAISEVDWKETQYF	TGTGCCATCAGTGAGGTGGACTGGAAAGAGACCCAGTACTTC
-	TRBV6-1	-	TRBJ1-2	CASESNKGFGYTF	TGTGCCAGCGAATCCAACAAAGGGTTCGGCTACACCTTC
-	TRBV18	TRBD2	TRBJ2-1	CASSPFSPTSGAYNEQFF	TGTGCCAGCTCACCGTTTAGCCCGACTAGCGGAGCCTACAATGAGCAGTTCTTC
once	TRBV19	-	TRBJ1-1	CASRRERQMNTEAFF	TGTGCCAGTAGAAGGGAGCGGCAGATGAACACTGAAGCTTTCTTT
once	TRBV5-4	TRBD2	TRBJ2-3	CASRREFTDTQYF	TGTGCCAGCAGGCGGGAGTTCACAGATACGCAGTATTTT
-	TRBV7-7	-	TRBJ2-2	CASSQTGVNTGELFF	TGTGCCAGCAGCCAGACGGGGGTGAACACCGGGGAGCTGTTTTTT
few	TRBV19	-	TRBJ1-1	CASSIGHSQNTEAFF	TGTGCCAGTAGTATAGGTCACAGCCAGAACACTGAAGCTTTCTTT
-	TRBV10-3	-	TRBJ1-1	CAISASGYTEAFF	TGTGCCATCAGTGCCAGCGGCTACACTGAAGCTTTCTTT
-	TRBV10-3	TRBD1	TRBJ2-6	CASGQGSSGANVLTF	TGTGCCTCGGGACAGGGAAGCTCCGGGGCCAACGTCCTGACTTTC
few	TRBV19	-	TRBJ2-2	CATSVAENTGELFF	TGTGCCACCTCGGTGGCAGAGAACACCGGGGAGCTGTTTTTT
-	TRBV7-2	-	TRBJ2-1	CASSLTRDNEQFF	TGTGCCAGCAGCTTGACTAGAGATAATGAGCAGTTCTTC
-	TRBV18	-	TRBJ2-1	CASSPFEASTNEQFF	TGTGCCAGCTCACCCTTCGAGGCTTCTACGAATGAGCAGTTCTTC
-	TRBV10-3	TRBD1	TRBJ2-2	CAISESTGNWPGELFF	TGTGCCATCAGTGAGTCGACAGGGAACTGGCCCGGGGAGCTGTTTTTT
-	TRBV18	-	TRBJ1-1	CASSPVVGRQNRGAFF	TGTGCCAGCTCACCGGTTGTCGGCAGACAAAACCGGGGGGCTTTCTTT
-	TRBV2	-	TRBJ2-7	CASSVLGGKSYEQYF	TGTGCCAGCAGTGTACTTGGCGGCAAGTCCTACGAGCAGTACTTC